This T cell receptor (beta chain) came from a study of T cells in Graves' hyperthyroidism and ophthalmopathy. Amplified TCR beta CDR3 regions derived from RNA transcripts. HTBI primers were the set used in a first-round RT-PCR of the TCR CDR3. TCRdb itself ran the multiplex PCR reads through MiXCR, one entry per CDR3 protein. This table holds around 620,000 distinct CDR3 sequences, about 43% found once. This receptor was identified in an adult woman with Graves' disease, either hyperthyroidism or ophthalmopathy (not recorded which). The sequenced sample was peripheral blood or thyroid tissue (not recorded which).

The CDR3 DNA is TGTGCCAGCAGCTTACCATCTACAACCGCGGGAGGGCCAGACGTCGGGAATGAGCAGTTCTTC. As protein: CASSLPSTTAGGPDVGNEQFF. This sequence joins TRBV7-8 and TRBJ2-1; 9 positions agree with TRBD2. Germline CDR1 is SGHVS and CDR2 is FQNEAQ. The V gene end was trimmed by 2 bases and the J gene end by 7 bases; junction bases not matched to a gene: 24. The CDR3 loop spans 21 amino acids.